This TCR beta chain was recorded in a study of blood T cell repertoires in COVID-19. At the level of the study: PBMCs, B-cell-depleted T cells, or T cells provided the cDNA or gDNA that made up the material.

The CDR3 length is 13 residues. With 0 bases removed from V and 6 bases from J, the gap between germline ends came to 9 bases. Germline V gene sequence: CDR1 SEHNR, CDR2 FQNEAQ (reference sequence). This clone was seen a single time. As handled by the study authors: How many nucleated cells were present was estimated from reference gene primer amplification. Method: immunoSEQ multiplex PCR; TCRdb's copy keeps in-frame clones and lacks some. The DNA was the basis for D and trimming; V, J and clone size are from that table. The profile shows under 250,000 clones, about four fifths of them singletons. The sample was peripheral blood. This chain joins TRBV7-9 and TRBJ2-7, with D tentatively TRBD1 (5 bases). The TCR comes from a man between 50 and 59 years old with active or convalescent COVID-19. The CDR3 here is CASSLAPRGEQYF. Written as DNA, the CDR3 is TGTGCCAGCAGCTTAGCCCCTAGGGGCGAGCAGTACTTC.